Each of the 27 T cell receptor beta chains below was sequenced from the same sample in a study of blood T cell repertoires in COVID-19. Data came from immunoSEQ multiplex PCR; TCRdb stores just in-frame clones and leaves some out. The sample has a few hundred thousand clones; more than 70% are singletons. Sequences were obtained from PBMCs or T cells enriched from blood (not recorded which). All receptors derive from a man in his forties in a cohort exposed to, infected with or recovered from COVID-19 (not recorded which).

CDR3 DNA: TGTGCCAGCAGCTTACGACGGACAGGGGTGGGAGAGACCCAGTACTTC. This encodes CASSLRRTGVGETQYF. V gene TRBV11-1 combines with J gene TRBJ2-5, with TRBD1 identical over 9 bases. Germline V gene sequence: CDR1 SGHAT, CDR2 FQDESV (reference sequence). The CDR3 length is 16 residues. J gave up 4 bases and V 2 bases, and 8 bases lay outside the gene matches. The whole variable domain, remainder taken from reference TRBV11-1 and TRBJ2-5, is EAEVAQSPRYKITEKSQAVAFWCDPISGHATLYWYRQILGQGPELLVQFQDESVVDDSQLPKDRFSAERLKGVDSTLKIQPAELGDSAMYLCASSLRRTGVGETQYFGPGTRLLVL.

The chain combines TRBV6-2 or TRBV6-3 with TRBJ1-5; D not resolved. V lost 3 bases to trimming and J lost 5 bases, with 17 bases between them. Germline CDR1 reads MNHEY; CDR2 reads SVGEGT. CDR3 length: 16 residues. CDR3 loop: CASSYRGWMEHQPQHF. CDR3 in DNA: TGTGCCAGCAGTTATAGAGGGTGGATGGAGCATCAGCCCCAGCATTTT.

This clone is a singleton in its sample. The chain links TRBV19 to TRBJ1-6; D not resolved. The CDR3 loop spans 12 amino acids. Germline V gene sequence: CDR1 LNHDA, CDR2 SQIVND (reference sequence). Trimming removed 4 bases at V and 9 bases at J, with 7 bases between. This chain's CDR3 is CASSTSRSPLHF. The DNA for the CDR3 is TGTGCCAGTAGTACGTCGCGTTCACCCCTCCACTTT.

The chain recombines TRBV11-2 with TRBJ2-7, with TRBD1 matching over 7 bases. After removal of 5 bases from V and 2 bases from J, the junction contained 0 bases not matched to a gene. Germline V gene data show CDR1 as SGHAT and CDR2 as FQNNGV. The CDR3 runs 12 residues. This CDR3 is CASSQGAYEQYF. Here the CDR3 DNA reads TGTGCCAGCAGCCAGGGGGCCTACGAGCAGTACTTC.

J is TRBJ1-6 and V is TRBV28; a weak D match, TRBD1 (6 bases). Germline V gene sequence: CDR1 MDHEN, CDR2 SYDVKM. This CDR3 contains 16 residues. The V end was cut by 6 bases, the J end by 7 bases, with 19 bases between. CDR3: CASSPSGRGPNSPLHF. Written as DNA, the CDR3 is TGTGCCAGCAGCCCCTCGGGCAGGGGACCAAATTCACCCCTCCACTTT.

This chain joins TRBV3-1 (or the pseudogene TRBV3-2) and TRBJ2-2; 8 bases fit TRBD2. CDR1 and CDR2 from the germline V gene are LGHDT and YNNKEL (reference sequence). The CDR3 length is 16 residues. V was pared by 2 bases and J by 0 bases, with 2 bases of the junction left unmatched. CDR3 region: CASSQPAGANTGELFF. Here the CDR3 DNA reads TGTGCCAGCAGCCAACCAGCGGGAGCGAACACCGGGGAGCTGTTTTTT.

Concerning this clone itself: The same CDR3 also results from other DNA sequences found in this sample. The chain links TRBV5-1 to TRBJ1-2; D is unresolved. The CDR3 spans 13 residues. From germline, CDR1 is SGHRS and CDR2 YFSETQ. Trimming took 1 base from V and 2 from J, leaving 6 bases between them. The CDR3 DNA is TGCGCCAGCAGCTTGCAACAGAACTATGGCTACACCTTC. This encodes CASSLQQNYGYTF.

This sequence joins TRBV7-8 and TRBJ2-1; 9 positions agree with TRBD2. Germline V CDR1 and CDR2: SGHVS, FQNEAQ. CDR3 length equals 17 residues. The V gene end was trimmed by 1 base and the J gene end by 7 bases; junction bases not matched to a gene: 11. The DNA for the CDR3 is TGTGCCAGCAGCTTAGGAGGGCGGCTAGCGGGGCAGAATGAGCAGTTCTTC. This translates into CASSLGGRLAGQNEQFF.

This clone appeared a single time. The chain is built from TRBV7-3 and TRBJ2-6; no clear D. Germline CDR1 SGHTA, CDR2 FQGTGA. V was trimmed by 5 bases and J by 0 bases, leaving 5 bases between them. This CDR3 has 14 residues. CDR3 sequence: CASSQSSGANVLTF. The CDR3 nucleotides read TGTGCCAGCAGCCAATCCTCTGGGGCCAACGTCCTGACTTTC.

This clone showed up just a few times. The rearrangement joins TRBV5-1 to TRBJ1-2, with TRBD1 matching 7 bases. This CDR3 spans 14 amino acids. Unmatched junction bases numbered 11, after V lost 4 bases and J lost 8 bases. Germline CDR1 and CDR2: SGHRS and YFSETQ. The CDR3 bases are TGCGCCAGCAGCAACATGACAGGGCCCCGAGGCTACACCTTC. This translates into CASSNMTGPRGYTF.

Worth noting for this clone: This sample also contains other DNA sequences that code for the same CDR3. The chain combines TRBV10-3 with TRBJ2-7; TRBD1 aligns across 10 bases. Germline CDR1 ENHRY, CDR2 SYGVKD. V shed 4 bases and J 2 bases; nucleotides not matched to a gene: 2. There are 14 residues in the CDR3. The CDR3 spells CAISGGQGAYEQYF. The CDR3 coding sequence is TGTGCCATCAGTGGAGGACAGGGGGCCTACGAGCAGTACTTC.

This clone was detected only a few times. The chain has TRBV11-1 and TRBJ2-6; D gene ambiguous. CDR3 size: 14 residues. V dropped 5 bases and J dropped 1 base, with 6 bases sitting between them. Germline values: CDR1 SGHAT, CDR2 FQDESV (reference sequence). CDR3 coding DNA: TGTGCCAGCAGCCCTAGGTCTGGGGCCAACGTCCTGACTTTC. The encoded protein is CASSPRSGANVLTF.

The chain employs TRBV7-3 and TRBJ2-7; TRBD1 matches at 8 bases. J was trimmed by 7 bases and V by 6 bases; bases with no gene match: 5. The CDR3 consists of 12 residues. CDR1 is SGHTA, CDR2 FQGTGA, per germline. DNA for the CDR3: TGTGCCAGCAGTTCACAGGGGGGAGAGCAGTACTTC. Its translation: CASSSQGGEQYF.

The genes are TRBV27 and TRBJ1-2; D might be TRBD1 (5 bases). The CDR3 covers 16 residues. V lost 2 bases, J lost 3 bases, and 16 bases lay in between. Germline V gives CDR1 MNHEY, CDR2 SMNVEV (reference sequence). For the CDR3, the DNA is TGTGCCAGCAGTTTAAAGGGGCAGGGTAAAGACTATGGCTACACCTTC. It yields the protein CASSLKGQGKDYGYTF.

J is TRBJ1-5 and V is TRBV30; no clear D gene. The CDR3 extends over 14 amino acids. The ends were cut back, 1 base at V and 5 bases at J, with 12 bases in the middle. Germline V gene data show CDR1 as GTSNPN and CDR2 as SVGIG (reference sequence). The CDR3, as DNA: TGTGCCTGGAGTGAATATCCAGGTTATCAGCCCCAGCATTTT. This codes for CAWSEYPGYQPQHF.

This chain connects TRBV5-6 to TRBJ2-7; 9 positions match TRBD2. V lost 0 bases to trimming and J lost 6 bases; unmatched junction nucleotides: 7. The CDR3 is made up of 15 amino acids. The germline CDR1 and CDR2 sequences are SGHDT and YYEEEE. The CDR3 here is CASSLVSGRTSEQYF. The CDR3 DNA follows: TGTGCCAGCAGCTTGGTTAGCGGGAGAACATCCGAGCAGTACTTC. The whole variable domain, filled in from reference TRBV5-6 and TRBJ2-7, reads DAGVTQSPTHLIKTRGQQVTLRCSPKSGHDTVSWYQQALGQGPQFIFQYYEEEERQRGNFPDRFSGHQFPNYSSELNVNALLLGDSALYLCASSLVSGRTSEQYFGPGTRLTVT.

This chain connects TRBV28 to TRBJ1-6; D is possibly TRBD1 (6 bases). V lost 5 bases to trimming and J lost 0 bases, with 14 bases between them. This CDR3 spans 17 amino acids. Germline loops: CDR1 MDHEN, CDR2 SYDVKM. The CDR3 region has the DNA TGTGCCAGCAGTCCACTCACAGGGAGCTCCTATAATTCACCCCTCCACTTT. This encodes CASSPLTGSSYNSPLHF. Complete variable domain (other parts from reference TRBV28 and TRBJ1-6): DVKVTQSSRYLVKRTGEKVFLECVQDMDHENMFWYRQDPGLGLRLIYFSYDVKMKEKGDIPEGYSVSREKKERFSLILESASTNQTSMYLCASSPLTGSSYNSPLHFGNGTRLTVT.

This chain joins TRBV5-1 and TRBJ2-3, with 14 bases aligning to TRBD2. This CDR3 has 20 residues. V dropped 1 base and J dropped 6; count of bases not matched to a gene: 16. Germline CDR1 reads SGHRS; CDR2 reads YFSETQ. The CDR3 reads CASSLSGLAGVLPRMDTQYF. CDR3 bases: TGCGCCAGCAGCTTGTCGGGACTAGCGGGAGTCCTTCCAAGGATGGATACGCAGTATTTT.

The chain combines TRBV19 with TRBJ2-5; 11 bases line up with TRBD2. Germline V gene data show CDR1 as LNHDA and CDR2 as SQIVND (reference sequence). The CDR3 runs to 15 residues. V lost 5 bases, J lost 5 bases, and 7 bases stayed unmatched. The CDR3 spells CASSALVAGGETQYF. The DNA for the CDR3 is TGTGCCAGTAGTGCCCTAGTAGCGGGAGGGGAGACCCAGTACTTC.

CDR3 coding DNA: TGTGCCAGTAGTATTGGCGGGGGGGGCCCAGATACGCAGTATTTT. Translating it yields CASSIGGGGPDTQYF. The rearrangement joins TRBV19 to TRBJ2-3; 9 bases align to TRBD2. Unmatched junction bases numbered 5, after V lost 3 bases and J lost 4 bases. Germline CDR1 reads LNHDA; CDR2 reads SQIVND (reference sequence). The CDR3 is 15 residues long.

The chain's CDR3 is CASKGGLHTDTQYF. The DNA for the CDR3 is TGTGCCAGCAAGGGGGGGCTACACACAGATACGCAGTATTTT. The chain carries TRBV6-5 and TRBJ2-3; tentatively, D is TRBD2 (7 bases). Germline values: CDR1 MNHEY, CDR2 SVGAGI. This CDR3 comprises 14 residues. V dropped 7 bases and J dropped 2 bases, with 13 bases sitting between them.

This chain joins TRBV5-1 and TRBJ2-1, with a tentative D call TRBD1 (6 bases). The ends were cut back, 3 bases at V and 4 bases at J, with 20 bases in the middle. Germline loops: CDR1 SGHRS, CDR2 YFSETQ. The CDR3 is made up of 17 amino acids. CDR3 sequence: CASSSPPGHIGYNEQFF. CDR3 coding DNA: TGCGCCAGCAGCTCCCCTCCGGGACACATTGGGTACAATGAGCAGTTCTTC.

The table lists this clone with a count of one. This chain links TRBV6-5 with TRBJ2-7, with TRBD1 matching 8 bases. The V and J ends lost 4 bases and 6 bases, in that order; junction bases with no gene match: 8. Germline V gives CDR1 MNHEY, CDR2 SVGAGI. The CDR3 spans 14 residues. The CDR3 DNA follows: TGTGCCAGCAGTTCCGGGACAGGTCCTTTCGAGCAGTACTTC. Translation: CASSSGTGPFEQYF.

V and J are TRBV5-5 and TRBJ2-3, with D possibly being TRBD2 (6 bases). The germline V gene encodes CDR1 SGHKS and CDR2 YYEKEE (reference sequence). Trimming removed 4 bases from V and 2 bases from J, with 11 bases in between. CDR3 size: 14 residues. The DNA for the CDR3 is TGTGCCAGCAGCCTCAGGGACTCCACAGATACGCAGTATTTT. This translates into CASSLRDSTDTQYF.

This sequence joins TRBV28 and TRBJ1-1, with D hard to call. Trimming took off 7 bases at V and 3 bases at J, with 9 bases between the two ends. CDR3 size: 12 residues. Germline loops: CDR1 MDHEN, CDR2 SYDVKM. The CDR3 coding sequence is TGTGCCAGCACAAGGCAGGACACTGAAGCTTTCTTT. Amino acids: CASTRQDTEAFF.

This chain uses TRBV2 with TRBJ1-2, with 8 positions matching TRBD1. From germline, CDR1 is SNHLY and CDR2 FYNNEI. V lost 7 bases and J lost 6; bases outside the gene matches: 7. This CDR3 is 13 amino acids long. Here the CDR3 DNA reads TGTGCCAGCAATTTAGACAGGGGTGATGGCTACACCTTC. This codes for CASNLDRGDGYTF.

As to this clone: This sample also contains other DNA sequences that code for the same CDR3. This chain connects TRBV6-1 to TRBJ2-6; D gene ambiguous. CDR1 is MNHNS, CDR2 SASEGT, per germline. The CDR3 runs 15 residues. With 0 bases removed from V and 0 bases from J, the gap between germline ends came to 3 bases. The CDR3: CASSEAYSGANVLTF. As DNA, the CDR3 is TGTGCCAGCAGTGAAGCCTACTCTGGGGCCAACGTCCTGACTTTC.